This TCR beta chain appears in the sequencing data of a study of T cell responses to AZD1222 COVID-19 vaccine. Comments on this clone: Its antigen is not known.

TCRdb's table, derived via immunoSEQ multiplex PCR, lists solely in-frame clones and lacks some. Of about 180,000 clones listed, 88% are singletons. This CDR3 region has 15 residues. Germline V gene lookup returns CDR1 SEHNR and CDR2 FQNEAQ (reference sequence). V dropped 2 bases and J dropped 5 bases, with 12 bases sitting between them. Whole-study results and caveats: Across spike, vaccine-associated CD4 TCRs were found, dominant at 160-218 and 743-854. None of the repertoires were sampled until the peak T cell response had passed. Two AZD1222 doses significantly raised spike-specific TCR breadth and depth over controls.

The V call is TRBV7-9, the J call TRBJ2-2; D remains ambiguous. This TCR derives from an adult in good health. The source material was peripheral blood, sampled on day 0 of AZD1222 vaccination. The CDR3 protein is CASSLLTSWTGELFF. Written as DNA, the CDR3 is TGTGCCAGCAGCTTACTGACAAGTTGGACCGGGGAGCTGTTTTTT.